This passage covers 26 T cell receptor beta chains from one sample sequenced in a study of early T cells in non-severe SARS-CoV-2 infection. In TCRdb, the 5' RACE reads were re-called with MiXCR into one record per CDR3 protein. The sample has about 69,000 distinct CDR3 sequences; 10% to 15% are singletons. The sequenced sample consisted of whole blood. The source of these receptors is an adult who was a healthcare worker with PCR-confirmed SARS-CoV-2 infection or an uninfected control (not recorded which).

The chain has TRBV9 and TRBJ2-2; unclear D gene. The V and J ends lost 0 bases and 4 bases respectively, with 7 bases between them. This CDR3 is 14 amino acids long. Germline CDR1 and CDR2: SGDLS and YYNGEE. CDR3: CASSVGQSTGELFF. The CDR3, as DNA: TGTGCCAGCAGCGTAGGCCAAAGCACCGGGGAGCTGTTTTTT.

This chain uses TRBV29-1 with TRBJ2-3; unclear D gene. Per the germline V gene, CDR1 is SQVTM and CDR2 is ANQGSEA. The CDR3 length is 13 residues. The V end lost 0 bases, the J end lost 3 bases, and 7 bases lay between the germline ends. This CDR3 reads CSVEEVPTDTQYF. CDR3 sequence (DNA): TGCAGCGTTGAAGAGGTTCCAACAGATACGCAGTATTTT.

This clonotype was recorded at least ten times. V gene TRBV6-6 combines with J gene TRBJ2-5, with D uncertain. Germline values: CDR1 MNHNY, CDR2 SVGAGI (reference sequence). Trimming stripped 6 bases from V and 5 bases from J, with 10 bases between. The CDR3 covers 12 residues. CDR3 residues: CASSLRRETQYF. The DNA of the CDR3 is TGTGCCAGCAGCCTAAGGCGGGAGACCCAGTACTTC.

The table lists this clonotype with a few counts. The chain uses TRBV20-1 and TRBJ2-7, with D uncertain. With 5 bases removed from V and 2 bases from J, the gap between germline ends came to 16 bases. Germline values: CDR1 DFQATT, CDR2 SNEGSKA (reference sequence). The CDR3 is made up of 14 amino acids. CDR3 nucleotides: TGCAGTGCTCGATGGGTGGGTAGCACCTACGAGCAGTACTTC. Its protein product is CSARWVGSTYEQYF.

In its sample, this clonotype was seen a few times. This chain links TRBV29-1 with TRBJ1-5, with TRBD1 identical over 8 bases. Germline V CDR1 and CDR2: SQVTM, ANQGSEA. The CDR3 is made up of 13 amino acids. The J segment lost 5 bases and the V segment lost 5 bases, leaving 5 bases of the junction unmatched. The CDR3 bases are TGCAGCGTTTGCGAACAGGGGGATCAGCCCCAGCATTTT. Translated: CSVCEQGDQPQHF.

CDR3 nucleotide sequence: TGTGCCAGCTTGCCGGGACTAGCGGGGGGGTACAATGAGCAGTTCTTC. Protein product: CASLPGLAGGYNEQFF. This rearrangement joins TRBV9 to TRBJ2-1; 16 bases line up with TRBD2. The ends lost 7 bases at V and 4 bases at J; junction bases unmatched: 5. Germline values: CDR1 SGDLS, CDR2 YYNGEE. The CDR3 is made up of 16 amino acids.

CDR3 protein: CASSAGPNSYNEQFF. The CDR3 DNA sequence: TGTGCCAGCAGTGCTGGGCCTAACTCCTACAATGAGCAGTTCTTC. The genes are TRBV6-4 and TRBJ2-1; D uncertain. The CDR3 runs 15 residues. Germline loops: CDR1 MRHNA, CDR2 SNTAGT. V was pared by 4 bases and J by 0 bases, with 10 bases between.

This clonotype was observed a handful of times. This chain connects TRBV5-1 to TRBJ2-7; no clear D. This CDR3 has 12 amino acids. Between the trimmed V and J ends, which lost 3 bases and 5 bases, there was a span of 9 bases. Germline CDR1 and CDR2: SGHRS and YFSETQ. CDR3: CASSYRRDEQYF. CDR3 in DNA: TGCGCCAGCAGCTACCGAAGGGACGAGCAGTACTTC.

The CDR3 nucleotides read TGTGCCAGCAGTTACTCGTCAACAGGGGAGAACTATGGCTACACCTTC. Translating it yields CASSYSSTGENYGYTF. The rearrangement joins TRBV6-5 to TRBJ1-2; TRBD1 agrees at 7 bases. The CDR3 extends over 16 amino acids. V lost 0 bases to trimming and J lost 2 bases; unmatched junction nucleotides: 6. CDR1 is MNHEY and CDR2 is SVGAGI in the germline V gene.

In its sample, this clonotype was seen a few times. The chain employs TRBV6-5 and TRBJ1-2; no firm D call. This CDR3 is built from 16 residues. From germline, CDR1 is MNHEY and CDR2 SVGAGI. Trimming took 0 bases from V and 1 from J, leaving 12 bases between them. CDR3 DNA sequence: TGTGCCAGCAGTTACTCGAGGGCGATCATTAACTATGGCTACACCTTC. Its protein product is CASSYSRAIINYGYTF.

Ten or more counts support this clonotype. This rearrangement joins TRBV20-1 to TRBJ2-7, with D possibly being TRBD1 or TRBD2 (5 bases each). The germline V gene has CDR1 DFQATT and CDR2 SNEGSKA (reference sequence). V was clipped by 2 bases and J by 4 bases, with 9 bases between them. The CDR3 contains 12 residues. The CDR3 spells CSARQGEYEQYF. The CDR3 DNA sequence: TGCAGTGCTAGACAGGGAGAGTACGAGCAGTACTTC.

This clonotype came up a few times. The V gene is TRBV5-1, the J gene TRBJ1-4; 7 bases are a match to TRBD1. Germline trimming cut 4 bases from V and 9 bases from J; bases unmatched to any gene: 9. This CDR3 spans 14 amino acids. CDR1 is SGHRS and CDR2 is YFSETQ in the germline V gene. The CDR3 region is CASSLGQKEKKLFF. CDR3 coding DNA: TGCGCCAGCAGCCTGGGACAGAAGGAGAAAAAACTGTTTTTT.

This clonotype was observed at least ten times. The chain joins TRBV5-1 to TRBJ2-5, with D perhaps given as TRBD1 or TRBD2 (5 bases each). Deletions cut 0 bases from V and 3 bases from J, with 6 bases between. The CDR3 contains 13 residues. Germline V gives CDR1 SGHRS, CDR2 YFSETQ. The CDR3 here is CASSLVGEETQYF. The CDR3 DNA reads TGCGCCAGCAGCTTGGTGGGGGAAGAGACCCAGTACTTC.

This clonotype occurred many times. The V gene is TRBV5-4, the J gene TRBJ2-1, with TRBD2 matching over 9 bases. Losses at the gene ends were 5 bases for V and 6 bases for J; bases not matched to a gene: 9. The CDR3 covers 15 residues. CDR1 and CDR2 from the germline V gene are SGHNT and YYREEE (reference sequence). CDR3 bases: TGTGCCAGCAGTACCGGGACTAGCTCGTCCAATGAGCAGTTCTTC. The encoded protein is CASSTGTSSSNEQFF.

In the case of this clonotype: A much larger clone lies one base from this, so it may be a read error. This rearrangement joins TRBV18 to TRBJ1-6, with D unclear. CDR1 and CDR2 from the germline V gene are KGHSH and LQKENI. Trimming pared 8 bases from V and 9 bases from J, leaving 14 bases between. CDR3 length: 13 amino acids. CDR3 loop: CASTGVGGSPLHF. CDR3 coding DNA: TGTGCCAGCACCGGGGTCGGCGGTTCACCCCTCCACTTT.

This clonotype has only a few counts. The CDR3 loop reads CASSWGSLDQPQHF. The DNA of the CDR3 is TGTGCCAGCAGCTGGGGCTCCCTTGATCAGCCCCAGCATTTT. The rearrangement joins TRBV6-6 to TRBJ1-5, with a possible D match to TRBD1 (5 bases). Per the germline V gene, CDR1 is MNHNY and CDR2 is SVGAGI (reference sequence). The CDR3 runs to 14 residues. The V and J ends lost 6 bases and 5 bases respectively, with 14 bases between them.

This clonotype was picked up many times. V usage is TRBV10-3 and J usage is TRBJ2-3; 8 bases are shared with TRBD2. The CDR3 totals 17 residues. The V gene end was trimmed by 5 bases and the J gene end by 4 bases; junction bases not matched to a gene: 14. Germline V CDR1 and CDR2: ENHRY, SYGVKD. CDR3 nucleotides: TGTGCCATCAGTCCCCTGGGCACTCCGACTAGCGCAGATACGCAGTATTTT. Translation: CAISPLGTPTSADTQYF.

This CDR3 reads CASSLIPWDRDRTEAFF. The DNA for the CDR3 is TGTGCCAGCAGCTTAATCCCCTGGGACAGGGACCGGACTGAAGCTTTCTTT. The chain employs TRBV7-3 and TRBJ1-1, with TRBD1 matching over 9 bases. With V trimmed by 1 base and J by 5 bases, 11 bases remained unmatched. The CDR3 is made up of 17 amino acids. Germline V gives CDR1 SGHTA, CDR2 FQGTGA.

This clonotype has a count of ten or more. The V gene is TRBV6-6, the J gene TRBJ2-1; D ambiguous. The CDR3 is 15 residues long. Germline V gene lookup returns CDR1 MNHNY and CDR2 SVGAGI (reference sequence). Deletions cut 2 bases from V and 1 base from J, with 9 bases between. The CDR3 nucleotides read TGTGCCAGCAGTTACGGCGTGTCTTCCTACAATGAGCAGTTCTTC. Encoded protein: CASSYGVSSYNEQFF.

The CDR3, as DNA: TGTGCCAGCAGTCACGGACTAGTTGCCTACAATGAGCAGTTCTTC. Its translation is CASSHGLVAYNEQFF. V is TRBV5-4 and J is TRBJ2-1; 7 bases are a match to TRBD2. This CDR3 contains 15 residues. The trim removed 5 bases at V and 2 bases at J, leaving 7 bases unmatched. CDR1 SGHNT and CDR2 YYREEE come from the germline V gene (reference sequence).

This clonotype was recorded at least ten times. CDR3 in amino acids: CASSLFAEPGTQYF. The CDR3 DNA is TGTGCCAGCAGCTTATTCGCGGAGCCGGGGACCCAGTACTTC. The chain combines TRBV7-2 with TRBJ2-5; D gene uncertain. CDR1 and CDR2 from the germline V gene are SGHTA and FQGNSA. The CDR3 sequence is 14 residues long. V lost 2 bases to trimming and J lost 7 bases, with 14 bases between them.

This clonotype was counted between two and nine times. The rearrangement links TRBV21-1 to TRBJ2-6; TRBD2 is the table's D call and was not checked against the DNA. TRBV21-1 is a documented pseudogene. The CDR3 consists of 17 residues. CDR3 loop: CASSKGRVVSGANVLTF. CDR3 in DNA: TGTGCCAGCAGCAAAGGGAGGGTCGTCTCTGGGGCCAACGTCCTGACTTTC.

Points on this clonotype: A much more abundant neighbour one base away suggests this may be a read error. The chain employs TRBV11-2 and TRBJ2-5; D not resolved. CDR1 SGHAT and CDR2 FQNNGV come from the germline V gene. V dropped 2 bases and J dropped 7 bases, with 8 bases sitting between them. The length of the CDR3 is 12 residues. The CDR3 reads CASSLLRLTQYF. CDR3 nucleotide sequence: TGTGCCAGCAGCTTATTGAGGTTGACCCAGTACTTC. Drawing the rest from reference TRBV11-2 and TRBJ2-5, the complete variable domain is EAGVAQSPRYKIIEKRQSVAFWCNPISGHATLYWYQQILGQGPKLLIQFQNNGVVDDSQLPKDRFSAERLKGVDSTLKIQPAKLEDSAVYLCASSLLRLTQYFGPGTRLLVL.

This clonotype was seen a handful of times. The chain links TRBV10-3 to TRBJ2-7, with TRBD1 matching 9 bases. CDR1 and CDR2 from the germline V gene are ENHRY and SYGVKD. V dropped 6 bases and J dropped 5; count of bases not matched to a gene: 8. The CDR3 contains 14 residues. The CDR3 DNA sequence: TGTGCCATCAGGGGGGACAGGGAAAACCACGAGCAGTACTTC. Amino acids: CAIRGDRENHEQYF.

This clonotype was seen ten or more times. This chain connects TRBV10-3 to TRBJ1-5, with 7 bases identical to TRBD1. J gave up 0 bases and V 9 bases, and 2 bases lay outside the gene matches. Per the germline V gene, CDR1 is ENHRY and CDR2 is SYGVKD. This CDR3 has 13 residues. The CDR3 DNA is TGTGCCATTGGGACAGATAGCAATCAGCCCCAGCATTTT. It specifies CAIGTDSNQPQHF.

V is TRBV3-1 and J is TRBJ2-2; D remains ambiguous. V shed 3 bases and J shed 6 bases, with 8 bases lying between them. The germline V gene has CDR1 LGHDT and CDR2 YNNKEL (reference sequence). The CDR3 runs to 13 residues. The CDR3 bases are TGTGCCAGCAGCCATCAGCTCGCCGGGGAGCTGTTTTTT. Encoded protein: CASSHQLAGELFF.